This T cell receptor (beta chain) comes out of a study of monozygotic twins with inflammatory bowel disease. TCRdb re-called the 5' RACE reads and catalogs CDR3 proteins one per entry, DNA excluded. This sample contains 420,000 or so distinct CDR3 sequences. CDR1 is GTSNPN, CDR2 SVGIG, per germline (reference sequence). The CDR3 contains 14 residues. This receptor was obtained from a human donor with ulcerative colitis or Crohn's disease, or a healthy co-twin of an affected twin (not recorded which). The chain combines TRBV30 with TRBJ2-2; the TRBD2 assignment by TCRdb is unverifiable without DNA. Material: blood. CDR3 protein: CAWIAGGNTGELFF.